The T cell receptor beta chain under discussion was sequenced for a study of technical replicates of blood from a few donors. Profiling relied on immunoSEQ multiplex PCR, and the TCRdb table lists in-frame clones only, not all of them. This table has some 77,000 clones, roughly 91% appearing once. Trimming took off 3 bases at V and 12 bases at J, with 12 bases between the two ends. The CDR3 has 13 amino acids. Germline-derived CDR1 and CDR2 are PRHDT and FYEKMQ (reference sequence). Sequences were obtained from T cells isolated from PBMCs. The chain links TRBV13 to TRBJ2-6, with D tentatively TRBD1 (6 bases). The clonotype originates from a human donor in good health. The CDR3 DNA is TGTGCCAGCAGCTTTAACAGGGCCGCCGTCCTGACTTTC. This gives the protein CASSFNRAAVLTF. Filled out from reference TRBV13 and TRBJ2-6, the complete variable domain reads AAGVIQSPRHLIKEKRETATLKCYPIPRHDTVYWYQQGPGQDPQFLISFYEKMQSDKGSIPDRFSAQQFSDYHSELNMSSLELGDSALYFCASSFNRAAVLTFGAGSRLTVL.